Here is one T cell receptor beta chain with its context. This sample is part of a study of blood T cell repertoires in COVID-19. Study at large: The study drew acute and convalescent COVID-19 samples from the United States, Italy and Spain. T cells, B-cell-depleted T cells, or PBMCs provided the cDNA or gDNA that served as material.

V shed 2 bases and J 9 bases; nucleotides not matched to a gene: 6. Germline CDR1 reads SGDLS; CDR2 reads YYNGEE. The CDR3 runs 15 residues. Original data processing: Amplification of reference gene primers provided the estimated nucleated cell counts. Clones were sequenced by immunoSEQ multiplex PCR, and TCRdb holds only the in-frame ones, with some missing. Clone size and V and J calls were adopted from that table, with D and trimming inferred from the DNA. The data hold some 22,000 clones, with approximately 80% observed a single time. Specimen: peripheral blood. The clonotype comes from a man between 65 and 85 years old with acute or convalescent COVID-19. The chain is built from TRBV9 and TRBJ1-4, with TRBD1 matching 11 bases. This CDR3 is CASSVTGTGGQKLFF. CDR3 DNA sequence: TGTGCCAGCAGCGTTACCGGGACAGGGGGACAAAAACTGTTTTTT. Complete variable domain (other parts from reference TRBV9 and TRBJ1-4): DSGVTQTPKHLITATGQRVTLRCSPRSGDLSVYWYQQSLDQGLQFLIQYYNGEERAKGNILERFSAQQFPDLHSELNLSSLELGDSALYFCASSVTGTGGQKLFFGSGTQLSVL.